A single sample gave rise to the 14 T cell receptor beta chains below, sequenced in a study of breast tumors, draining lymph nodes, adjacent tissues (dated by TCRdb to 2016 to 2017). The lymph node samples were taken from the axillary draining lymph nodes of breast cancer patients. Library preparation used multiplex PCR. Sequenced using an Illumina HiSeq 2000. TCRdb reprocessing: public reads trimmed at Q25 with fastp, clones called with MiXCR, in-frame beta chains kept. Identical CDR3 protein sequences are pooled into one entry, listed with their most common genes and DNA. In all, the sample holds around 130,000 distinct CDR3 sequences, and 21% of those were seen once. The ten largest clones represent about 2.2% of the sample. The sequencing input was axillary lymph node tissue. These receptors were collected from a female donor with breast cancer. Some clones in this sample may be carry-over from other donors' samples.

Regarding this clonotype: This may be a read error, as it is one base from a much larger clone. This rearrangement joins TRBV18 to TRBJ1-2; 8 bases are a match to TRBD1. Losses at the gene ends were 6 bases for V and 12 bases for J; bases not matched to a gene: 21. CDR1 is KGHSH, CDR2 LQKENI, per germline. This CDR3 region has 16 residues. This chain's CDR3 is CASSPTGDSLLTGHTF. The CDR3 bases are TGTGCCAGCTCGCCGACAGGGGATTCTCTATTAACAGGCCACACCTTC.

Here the CDR3 reads CSAALTANYGYTF. CDR3 DNA: TGCAGTGCTGCACTGACTGCCAATTATGGCTACACCTTC. The chain carries TRBV20-1 and TRBJ1-2; D unresolved. The CDR3 totals 13 residues. Trimming removed 5 bases at V and 5 bases at J, with 15 bases between. Germline CDR1 reads DFQATT; CDR2 reads SNEGSKA (reference sequence).

A note on this clonotype: At one end the junction does not follow the germline gene, possibly because of a read error. This rearrangement joins TRBV20-1 to TRBJ2-5; D not resolved. Germline V gene sequence: CDR1 DFQATT, CDR2 SNEGSKA (reference sequence). The CDR3 contains 12 residues. The CDR3, as DNA: TGCAGTGCTCGAGAAATTTCAGAGACCCAGTACTTC. It yields the protein CSAREISETQYF.

This sequence joins TRBV20-1 and TRBJ1-1; D gene ambiguous. The CDR3 is 12 residues long. Germline V gene sequence: CDR1 DFQATT, CDR2 SNEGSKA (reference sequence). Trimming left V 5 bases short and J 6 bases short, with 13 bases between. The CDR3 spells CSAPFSGSEAFF. The CDR3 nucleotides read TGCAGTGCTCCTTTTTCCGGGTCTGAAGCTTTCTTT.

The chain joins TRBV5-4 to TRBJ2-2, with D perhaps given as TRBD1 or TRBD2 (6 bases each). In germline, CDR1 is SGHNT, CDR2 YYREEE (reference sequence). This CDR3 spans 17 amino acids. V shed 7 bases and J shed 3 bases, with 22 bases lying between them. The CDR3 is CASAPRTGAGHTGELFF. CDR3 sequence (DNA): TGTGCCAGCGCCCCGCGGACGGGGGCGGGCCACACCGGGGAGCTGTTTTTT.

This clonotype was seen repeatedly, ten times or more. The chain employs TRBV11-2 and TRBJ2-7; TRBD1 might be the D (7 bases). This CDR3 has 16 amino acids. CDR1 and CDR2 (germline): SGHAT, FQNNGV. Trimming took off 7 bases at V and 2 bases at J, with 21 bases between the two ends. The CDR3 DNA reads as TGTGCCAGCACCTCCAGGGGGGCAGCAAACCCCTACGAGCAGTACTTC. The encoded protein is CASTSRGAANPYEQYF.

This clonotype was observed many times. This rearrangement joins TRBV7-6 to TRBJ2-5, with a weak D call TRBD1 (6 bases). V lost 1 base to trimming and J lost 1 base, with 10 bases between them. The CDR3 spans 15 residues. The V gene's germline CDR1 is SGHVS and CDR2 FNYEAQ. CDR3 in DNA: TGTGCCAGCAGCTTAGGGCAGGGGATCCAAGAGACCCAGTACTTC. Translating gives CASSLGQGIQETQYF.

This clonotype was picked up many times. The V call is TRBV24-1, the J call TRBJ2-3, with TRBD2 matching 7 bases. The germline gives CDR1 KGHDR, CDR2 SFDVKD. J was trimmed by 1 base and V by 4 bases; bases with no gene match: 7. CDR3 length: 16 amino acids. DNA for the CDR3: TGTGCCACCAGTGACCCCGGACTAGAGGGCACAGATACGCAGTATTTT. This encodes CATSDPGLEGTDTQYF.

This clonotype was observed at least ten times. The CDR3 nucleotides read TGCGCCAGCAGCTTCGGGACTAGCGGGATTTACAATGAGCAGTTCTTC. Protein: CASSFGTSGIYNEQFF. The chain recombines TRBV5-1 with TRBJ2-1; 13 bases match TRBD2. This CDR3 has 16 residues. CDR1 SGHRS and CDR2 YFSETQ come from the germline V gene. V was pared by 2 bases and J by 4 bases, with 3 bases of the junction left unmatched.

This clonotype was seen many times. The chain has TRBV5-6 and TRBJ2-7; unclear D gene. The CDR3 sequence is 14 residues long. Germline values: CDR1 SGHDT, CDR2 YYEEEE. Trimming left V 2 bases short and J 1 base short, with 10 bases between. CDR3 nucleotides: TGTGCCAGCAGCTTTCCTGGGTATTCCTACGAGCAGTACTTC. This gives the protein CASSFPGYSYEQYF.

This clonotype was seen ten or more times. The chain couples TRBV30 to TRBJ2-1; D not resolved. V lost 3 bases and J 3 bases, leaving 6 bases between the germline ends. This CDR3 has 12 residues. Germline CDR1 reads GTSNPN; CDR2 reads SVGIG (reference sequence). The CDR3 coding sequence is TGTGCCTGGAGCCAGGACTACAATGAGCAGTTCTTC. Protein: CAWSQDYNEQFF.

This clonotype was observed a handful of times. A much larger clone lies a single base off, so this may be a read error. The V and J genes are TRBV20-1 and TRBJ2-7, with D possibly TRBD2 on 5 matching bases. Germline CDR1 and CDR2: DFQATT and SNEGSKA (reference sequence). Trimming took off 1 base at V and 0 bases at J, with 13 bases between the two ends. This CDR3 is built from 15 residues. This CDR3 reads CSARGNTGSSYEQYF. CDR3 sequence (DNA): TGCAGTGCTAGAGGTAACACGGGAAGCTCCTACGAGCAGTACTTC.

This clonotype showed up many times. The V call is TRBV6-6, the J call TRBJ2-1, with D tentatively TRBD2 (6 bases). The germline V and J ends were trimmed by 4 bases and 6 bases, with 16 bases remaining between them. CDR3 size: 15 residues. Per the germline V gene, CDR1 is MNHNY and CDR2 is SVGAGI (reference sequence). The CDR3 DNA sequence: TGTGCCAGCAGTTTGGACTTAGGGAGGATCAATGAGCAGTTCTTC. This encodes CASSLDLGRINEQFF.

This clonotype was seen a handful of times. The gene calls are TRBV28 and TRBJ2-3, with 9 bases matching TRBD2. CDR3 size: 15 residues. Trimming at V came to 8 bases and at J to 2 bases, leaving 8 bases not matched to a gene. Germline lookup yields CDR1 MDHEN and CDR2 SYDVKM. This chain's CDR3 is CASATGTSLTDTQYF. CDR3 nucleotides: TGTGCCAGCGCAACCGGGACTAGCCTCACAGATACGCAGTATTTT.